The entry that follows covers one T cell receptor beta chain sequence. Its specificity is not known. TCR beta CDR3 regions were amplified from RNA transcripts. In the first-round RT-PCR of the TCR CDR3, the HTBI primer set was used. TCRdb processed the multiplex PCR reads anew with MiXCR; each CDR3 protein has one entry. The sample lists around 700,000 distinct CDR3 sequences; around 20% were seen once. CDR1 is LGHDT, CDR2 YNNKEL, per germline (reference sequence). The CDR3 runs 15 residues. With V trimmed by 1 base and J by 2 bases, 3 bases remained unmatched. This sample was taken from a study of T cells in Graves' hyperthyroidism and ophthalmopathy. Notes on the study in general: Blood also held most thyroid clonotypes expanded beyond 0.001.

A sample of blood taken at first hyperthyroidism diagnosis preceded any ophthalmopathy symptoms. PBMCs were sourced from approximately 10 ml fresh peripheral blood. This clonotype originated in a woman aged 50 to 65 with Graves' hyperthyroidism that later progressed to Graves' ophthalmopathy. Specimen: blood. This sequence joins TRBV3-1 and TRBJ2-7, with 9 bases fitting TRBD2. The CDR3 loop reads CASSQGRGGTYEQYF. CDR3 bases: TGTGCCAGCAGCCAAGGGCGGGGGGGTACCTACGAGCAGTACTTC.